These 12 T cell receptor beta chains originate from one sample sequenced in a study of control samples from healthy donors and cancer patients. The table came from immunoSEQ multiplex PCR; TCRdb's copy has only in-frame clones and leaves some out. The table records 90,000 to 120,000 clones, around 80% of them present only once. Sequenced material: blood. The receptors were sampled from a young man in good health.

The chain is built from TRBV3-1 (or the pseudogene TRBV3-2) and TRBJ2-5, with 8 bases that match TRBD2. Germline V gene lookup returns CDR1 LGHDT and CDR2 YNNKEL (reference sequence). The trim removed 4 bases at V and 5 bases at J, leaving 3 bases unmatched. The CDR3 spans 13 residues. The CDR3 protein is CASSRRGGETQYF. The DNA of the CDR3 is TGTGCCAGCAGCCGACGCGGGGGGGAGACCCAGTACTTC.

The chain couples TRBV7-2 to TRBJ1-2, with 7 positions matching TRBD1. In germline, CDR1 is SGHTA, CDR2 FQGNSA. The CDR3 is 16 amino acids. V was clipped by 5 bases and J by 3 bases; unmatched bases: 12. The CDR3: CASSLLDRVVDYGYTF. CDR3 coding DNA: TGTGCCAGCAGCCTACTCGACAGGGTAGTTGACTATGGCTACACCTTC.

This clone has a handful of counts. The V and J genes are TRBV19 and TRBJ1-5; D may be TRBD1 (5 bases). There are 14 residues in the CDR3. The germline V gene encodes CDR1 LNHDA and CDR2 SQIVND (reference sequence). V lost 3 bases to trimming and J lost 3 bases, with 9 bases between them. The CDR3, as DNA: TGTGCCAGTAGTATCGAAGGGGTCAATCAGCCCCAGCATTTT. Protein product: CASSIEGVNQPQHF.

The table lists this clone with a few counts. The gene calls are TRBV5-4 and TRBJ2-7, with a weak D call TRBD2 (5 bases). Germline CDR1 reads SGHNT; CDR2 reads YYREEE (reference sequence). Trimming removed 4 bases at V and 4 bases at J, with 12 bases between. The CDR3 totals 13 residues. The CDR3 loop reads CASSGVEGYEQYF. CDR3 DNA sequence: TGTGCCAGCAGCGGCGTTGAGGGTTACGAGCAGTACTTC.

This chain connects TRBV2 to TRBJ1-5; tentatively, D is TRBD1 (6 bases). Trimming removed 5 bases from V and 3 bases from J, with 14 bases in between. CDR1 and CDR2 (germline): SNHLY, FYNNEI. CDR3 length: 15 residues. The CDR3: CASSYSHRDNQPQHF. CDR3 coding DNA: TGTGCCAGCAGTTATTCCCACAGGGACAATCAGCCCCAGCATTTT.

The chain uses TRBV24-1 and TRBJ2-3; D might be TRBD1 (6 bases). There are 13 residues in the CDR3. CDR1 and CDR2 from the germline V gene are KGHDR and SFDVKD. V was cut by 9 bases and J by 1 base, with 10 bases left in between. DNA of the CDR3: TGTGCCACCGGGTCAGGGGGCACAGATACGCAGTATTTT. Translated, it gives CATGSGGTDTQYF.

The chain employs TRBV5-4 and TRBJ2-2; 8 nucleotides match TRBD1. The germline CDR1 and CDR2 sequences are SGHNT and YYREEE (reference sequence). The CDR3 has 16 residues. Germline trimming cut 3 bases from V and 2 bases from J; bases unmatched to any gene: 6. The CDR3 loop reads CASSSQTGGNTGELFF. In DNA form, the CDR3 reads TGTGCCAGCAGCTCCCAAACAGGGGGAAACACCGGGGAGCTGTTTTTT. Drawing the rest from reference TRBV5-4 and TRBJ2-2, the complete variable domain is ETGVTQSPTHLIKTRGQQVTLRCSSQSGHNTVSWYQQALGQGPQFIFQYYREEENGRGNFPPRFSGLQFPNYSSELNVNALELDDSALYLCASSSQTGGNTGELFFGEGSRLTVL.

CDR3 DNA: TGTGCCAGCAGCCCCGGGACAGGGTTTTATGGCTACACCTTC. Its protein is CASSPGTGFYGYTF. The chain is built from TRBV9 and TRBJ1-2, with 9 bases lining up with TRBD1. V lost 4 bases to trimming and J lost 5 bases; unmatched junction nucleotides: 6. From germline, CDR1 is SGDLS and CDR2 YYNGEE. This CDR3 comprises 14 residues.

The V call is TRBV12-5, the J call TRBJ1-3; no firm D call. Germline loops: CDR1 LGHNT, CDR2 FRNRAP. V lost 0 bases, J lost 4 bases, and 7 bases lay in between. This CDR3 has 14 amino acids. The CDR3 nucleotides are TGTGCTAGTGGTTTGGTACCGGGGGGAAACACCATATATTTT. Its translation is CASGLVPGGNTIYF.

V usage is TRBV7-6 and J usage is TRBJ2-1, with 7 nucleotides matching TRBD2. J lost 9 bases, V lost 1 base, and 12 bases had no gene match. The CDR3 loop spans 16 amino acids. Germline CDR1 and CDR2: SGHVS and FNYEAQ. The CDR3 DNA reads TGTGCCAGCAGCTTAGGACTGAGCGGGGCCCGGGCTGAGCAGTTCTTC. Translation gives CASSLGLSGARAEQFF.

This chain uses TRBV28 with TRBJ2-3, with 12 positions matching TRBD1. The CDR3 is made up of 16 amino acids. V shed 5 bases and J 6 bases; nucleotides not matched to a gene: 9. Germline V gene data show CDR1 as MDHEN and CDR2 as SYDVKM. CDR3 nucleotides: TGTGCCAGCAGTACGTCTGGGACAGGGGGCTTCGATACGCAGTATTTT. This sequence encodes CASSTSGTGGFDTQYF.

The chain uses TRBV29-1 and TRBJ1-3; D unresolved. Per germline, CDR1 SQVTM and CDR2 ANQGSEA. There are 14 residues in the CDR3. V was trimmed by 2 bases and J by 0 bases, leaving 8 bases between them. The DNA for the CDR3 is TGCAGCGTTGAAACGGGAGCCTCTGGAAACACCATATATTTT. Protein: CSVETGASGNTIYF.